The next 24 T cell receptor beta chains were all read from a single sample in a study of blood T cell repertoires in COVID-19. The assay was immunoSEQ multiplex PCR, and TCRdb's table has in-frame clones only and misses some. The sample includes 130,000 to 150,000 clones, over 80% of them seen just once. Sequencing was done on a sample of peripheral blood. The receptors were sampled from a woman aged 40 to 50 with active or convalescent COVID-19.

The chain carries TRBV27 and TRBJ2-3; no definite D call. The V end lost 1 base, the J end lost 1 base, and 3 bases lay between the germline ends. CDR3 length: 13 residues. Germline CDR1 MNHEY, CDR2 SMNVEV (reference sequence). The CDR3 sequence: CASSLFGTDTQYF. DNA of the CDR3: TGTGCCAGCAGTTTATTCGGCACAGATACGCAGTATTTT.

The rearrangement links TRBV18 to TRBJ2-3; D is possibly TRBD2 (6 bases). V was pared by 6 bases and J by 4 bases, with 17 bases between. The CDR3 runs to 15 residues. Germline V gene data show CDR1 as KGHSH and CDR2 as LQKENI. The CDR3 here is CASSPNSPSADTQYF. The CDR3 region has the DNA TGTGCCAGCTCTCCTAACAGTCCTAGCGCAGATACGCAGTATTTT.

The chain has TRBV19 and TRBJ2-7, with D possibly TRBD2 on 5 matching bases. The CDR3 is made up of 13 amino acids. Deletions cut 2 bases from V and 5 bases from J, with 10 bases between. Germline-derived CDR1 and CDR2 are LNHDA and SQIVND (reference sequence). The CDR3 reads CASSIFLGDEQYF. The CDR3 nucleotides read TGTGCCAGTAGTATATTTTTGGGAGACGAGCAGTACTTC.

The CDR3 coding sequence is TGTGCCAGCAGCACCCGACAGACAACTAATGAAAAACTGTTTTTT. Its protein product is CASSTRQTTNEKLFF. This sequence joins TRBV7-9 and TRBJ1-4, with D perhaps TRBD1 (5 bases). The ends were cut back, 5 bases at V and 0 bases at J, with 10 bases in the middle. Germline values: CDR1 SEHNR, CDR2 FQNEAQ (reference sequence). The CDR3 is 15 residues long.

The genes are TRBV28 and TRBJ2-5; the D gene is possibly TRBD2 (6 bases). The CDR3 runs to 12 residues. With 8 bases removed from V and 0 bases from J, the gap between germline ends came to 7 bases. The germline gives CDR1 MDHEN, CDR2 SYDVKM. CDR3 loop: CASGGYQETQYF. CDR3 nucleotide sequence: TGTGCCAGCGGAGGGTACCAAGAGACCCAGTACTTC.

This clone was picked up one time. The chain couples TRBV11-2 to TRBJ2-7; D perhaps matches TRBD2 (6 bases). There are 13 residues in the CDR3. Germline lookup yields CDR1 SGHAT and CDR2 FQNNGV. Trimming took 8 bases from V and 6 from J, leaving 17 bases between them. DNA for the CDR3: TGTGCCAGCGCGCAAGGAGGGGTTGGCGAGCAGTACTTC. Translation gives CASAQGGVGEQYF.

The chain has TRBV7-9 and TRBJ1-4; 8 nucleotides line up with TRBD1. Germline V CDR1 and CDR2: SEHNR, FQNEAQ (reference sequence). The CDR3 totals 14 residues. V was clipped by 4 bases and J by 8 bases; unmatched bases: 6. The CDR3 region is CASSSGTGREKLFF. The CDR3 bases are TGTGCCAGCAGCTCCGGGACAGGAAGGGAAAAACTGTTTTTT.

V and J are TRBV21-1 and TRBJ2-7; no check of the table's D call, TRBD1, against the DNA was made. TRBV21-1 is marked as a pseudogene. There are 16 residues in the CDR3. CDR3 protein: CASSKATGQGPYEQYF. CDR3 coding DNA: TGTGCCAGCAGCAAAGCAACGGGACAGGGACCCTACGAGCAGTACTTC.

The chain employs TRBV7-9 and TRBJ1-2, with D possibly matching TRBD1 (5 bases). The germline V and J ends were trimmed by 5 bases and 3 bases, with 10 bases remaining between them. From germline, CDR1 is SEHNR and CDR2 FQNEAQ (reference sequence). The CDR3 is 13 amino acids. As DNA, the CDR3 is TGTGCCAGCAGCCAACAGGTGTACTATGGCTACACCTTC. Its translation is CASSQQVYYGYTF.

The CDR3 DNA follows: TGTGCCAGCAGCTTTTACAGGGGGCTAGCCAAAAACATTCAGTACTTC. Its protein product is CASSFYRGLAKNIQYF. The rearrangement links TRBV7-9 to TRBJ2-4; 9 bases match TRBD1. V was clipped by 3 bases and J by 0 bases; unmatched bases: 3. Germline V gives CDR1 SEHNR, CDR2 FQNEAQ (reference sequence). This CDR3 is 16 amino acids long.

J is TRBJ2-3 and V is TRBV28; 7 nucleotides match TRBD1. The junction had 8 bases not matched to a gene; V was cut back by 5 bases and J by 3 bases. CDR1 is MDHEN, CDR2 SYDVKM, per germline. The CDR3 consists of 15 residues. The CDR3 region has the DNA TGTGCCAGCAGTGTCCCGGGACAGCGAACAGATACGCAGTATTTT. This sequence encodes CASSVPGQRTDTQYF.

The chain employs TRBV5-1 and TRBJ2-7; tentatively, D is TRBD1 (6 bases). Germline V gene data show CDR1 as SGHRS and CDR2 as YFSETQ. The germline V and J ends were trimmed by 4 bases and 1 base, with 12 bases remaining between them. CDR3 size: 14 residues. The CDR3 here is CASSQGSVSYEQYF. The CDR3 nucleotides are TGCGCCAGCAGCCAGGGGAGCGTTTCCTACGAGCAGTACTTC.

The genes are TRBV4-3 and TRBJ2-7; possible D gene TRBD1, 5 bases. Trimming left V 0 bases short and J 2 bases short, with 11 bases between. In germline, CDR1 is LGHNA, CDR2 YSLEER. The CDR3 covers 15 residues. CDR3 amino acids: CASSQEAGPPYEQYF. CDR3 coding DNA: TGCGCCAGCAGCCAAGAAGCAGGGCCCCCCTACGAGCAGTACTTC.

This clone qualifies as large. This chain joins TRBV5-4 and TRBJ2-7, with 9 bases that match TRBD1. The trim removed 4 bases at V and 5 bases at J, leaving 7 bases unmatched. Germline values: CDR1 SGHNT, CDR2 YYREEE (reference sequence). The CDR3 length is 14 residues. CDR3 in DNA: TGTGCCAGCAGCCTGGCGGGACAGGGCGACGAGCAGTACTTC. Translating it yields CASSLAGQGDEQYF. Complete variable domain (other parts from reference TRBV5-4 and TRBJ2-7): ETGVTQSPTHLIKTRGQQVTLRCSSQSGHNTVSWYQQALGQGPQFIFQYYREEENGRGNFPPRFSGLQFPNYSSELNVNALELDDSALYLCASSLAGQGDEQYFGPGTRLTVT.

The chain has TRBV9 and TRBJ1-2; 9 positions match TRBD1. The CDR3 has 15 amino acids. J lost 3 bases, V lost 0 bases, and 3 bases had no gene match. Per the germline V gene, CDR1 is SGDLS and CDR2 is YYNGEE. The CDR3 DNA is TGTGCCAGCAGCGTAGGCACAGGGGGCCACTATGGCTACACCTTC. It specifies CASSVGTGGHYGYTF.

This rearrangement joins TRBV11-2 to TRBJ2-5, with D perhaps matching TRBD1 (6 bases). Trimming left V 3 bases short and J 5 bases short, with 16 bases between. This CDR3 contains 15 residues. Germline CDR1 SGHAT, CDR2 FQNNGV. The CDR3 DNA reads TGTGCCAGCAGCTTCCTTAGAGGGACAAAGGAGACCCAGTACTTC. The encoded protein is CASSFLRGTKETQYF.

J is TRBJ2-5 and V is TRBV7-6, with D uncertain. V lost 3 bases, J lost 4 bases, and 9 bases lay in between. The CDR3 is 13 amino acids. CDR1 and CDR2 from the germline V gene are SGHVS and FNYEAQ. The CDR3 region has the DNA TGTGCCAGCAGCTTTAGACATACAGAGACCCAGTACTTC. Amino acid sequence: CASSFRHTETQYF. The variable domain in full, completed from reference TRBV7-6 and TRBJ2-5, reads GAGVSQSPRYKVTKRGQDVALRCDPISGHVSLYWYRQALGQGPEFLTYFNYEAQQDKSGLPNDRFSAERPEGSISTLTIQRTEQRDSAMYRCASSFRHTETQYFGPGTRLLVL.

This clone counts as medium-sized (0.01 to 0.1%). The rearrangement joins TRBV4-2 to TRBJ1-1; no firm D call. Trimming left V 1 base short and J 2 bases short, with 11 bases between. CDR1 LGHNA and CDR2 YNFKEQ come from the germline V gene. The CDR3 consists of 15 residues. CDR3 in amino acids: CASSQGEETNTEAFF. CDR3 bases: TGTGCCAGCAGCCAAGGGGAGGAGACTAACACTGAAGCTTTCTTT.

The gene calls are TRBV7-2 and TRBJ2-7; D may be TRBD1 (6 bases). V dropped 6 bases and J dropped 4 bases, with 13 bases sitting between them. This CDR3 comprises 13 residues. CDR1 and CDR2 from the germline V gene are SGHTA and FQGNSA. The CDR3 here is CASSFSGVYEQYF. The CDR3, as DNA: TGTGCCAGCAGTTTTTCAGGGGTATACGAGCAGTACTTC.

This clone occurred once. The V and J genes are TRBV19 and TRBJ1-4; D is perhaps TRBD1 (6 bases). The germline V and J ends were trimmed by 1 base and 5 bases, with 11 bases remaining between them. Per germline, CDR1 LNHDA and CDR2 SQIVND (reference sequence). CDR3 size: 15 residues. Here the CDR3 DNA reads TGTGCCAGTAGTATAGGACGGACAGCAAATGAAAAACTGTTTTTT. It specifies CASSIGRTANEKLFF.

J is TRBJ2-7 and V is TRBV28, with a tentative D call TRBD1 (6 bases). CDR3 length: 15 residues. Trimming removed 6 bases from V and 6 bases from J, with 21 bases in between. Germline lookup yields CDR1 MDHEN and CDR2 SYDVKM. CDR3 DNA sequence: TGTGCCAGCAGCCTCACTCGTCAGGGGTGGGGCGAGCAGTACTTC. This encodes CASSLTRQGWGEQYF.

This rearrangement joins TRBV28 to TRBJ1-4, with D maybe TRBD1 (5 bases). CDR1 MDHEN and CDR2 SYDVKM come from the germline V gene. V gave up 3 bases and J gave up 5 bases, with 19 bases separating them. The CDR3 sequence is 17 residues long. CDR3 bases: TGTGCCAGCAGTTTCGGGGGTCGTGGGAGCGGGAATGAAAAACTGTTTTTT. This translates into CASSFGGRGSGNEKLFF.

The J gene is TRBJ2-1, the V gene TRBV11-2; 10 positions match TRBD2. From germline, CDR1 is SGHAT and CDR2 FQNNGV. The CDR3 extends over 15 amino acids. The J segment lost 4 bases and the V segment lost 5 bases, leaving 5 bases of the junction unmatched. The CDR3 loop reads CASSPLAGAYNEQFF. The CDR3 DNA sequence: TGTGCCAGCAGCCCGCTAGCGGGGGCATACAATGAGCAGTTCTTC.

The rearrangement joins TRBV28 to TRBJ1-5; TRBD1 matches at 8 bases. Germline CDR1 MDHEN, CDR2 SYDVKM. V trimming: 6 bases; J trimming: 2 bases; junction bases outside the gene matches: 6. The CDR3 is 15 amino acids. The CDR3 region has the DNA TGTGCCAGCAGGACTCAGGGGGCAGGCAATCAGCCCCAGCATTTT. As protein: CASRTQGAGNQPQHF.